This T cell receptor (beta chain) stems from a study of T cells after yellow fever vaccination. TCRdb processed the 5' RACE reads anew with MiXCR; each CDR3 protein has one entry. The sample has more than 95,000 distinct CDR3 sequences; around 7.7% are singletons. Trimming left V 7 bases short and J 2 bases short, with 11 bases between. Germline CDR1 reads MNHEY; CDR2 reads SVGEGT. The CDR3 length is 13 residues. This receptor was taken from a man between 18 and 35 years old who received the YFV17D yellow fever vaccine. Sequencing used CD4+ T cells sorted from PBMCs, obtained less than 11 days after the first yellow fever vaccination. This chain joins TRBV6-2 or TRBV6-3 and TRBJ1-2; no clear D. The CDR3 loop reads CASIPEGNYGYTF. The CDR3 coding sequence is TGTGCCAGCATTCCGGAGGGAAACTATGGCTACACCTTC.